The clone carrying this T cell receptor (beta chain) has only a few counts. Its matching antigen is unknown. This sample is drawn from a study of identical twins. Overall study results and limits: Sequences that were out-of-frame, alpha and twin-shared displayed an excess of low generation probability. Twins' excess sharing was less marked for out-of-frame beta sequences.

The ends lost 0 bases at V and 5 bases at J; junction bases unmatched: 5. The CDR3 totals 15 residues. Germline V CDR1 and CDR2: LNHNV, YYDKDF (reference sequence). TCRdb fed the 5' RACE reads into MiXCR, producing one record per CDR3 protein. The table lists approximately 210,000 distinct CDR3 sequences, about 16% of them singletons. The same sample was also studied in work on T cells expressing NK-cell markers. That source notes: Expanded clones of NKG2C+ T cells had an unclear HCMV specificity.

This chain uses TRBV15 with TRBJ2-7; TRBD1 agrees at 9 bases. Sequenced material: CD8+ T cells sorted from blood. This clonotype was obtained from a woman aged 18 to 35 in good health. The CDR3 region has the DNA TGTGCCACCAGCAGAGAGACAGGGGGTTACGACGAGCAGTACTTC. Encoded protein: CATSRETGGYDEQYF.